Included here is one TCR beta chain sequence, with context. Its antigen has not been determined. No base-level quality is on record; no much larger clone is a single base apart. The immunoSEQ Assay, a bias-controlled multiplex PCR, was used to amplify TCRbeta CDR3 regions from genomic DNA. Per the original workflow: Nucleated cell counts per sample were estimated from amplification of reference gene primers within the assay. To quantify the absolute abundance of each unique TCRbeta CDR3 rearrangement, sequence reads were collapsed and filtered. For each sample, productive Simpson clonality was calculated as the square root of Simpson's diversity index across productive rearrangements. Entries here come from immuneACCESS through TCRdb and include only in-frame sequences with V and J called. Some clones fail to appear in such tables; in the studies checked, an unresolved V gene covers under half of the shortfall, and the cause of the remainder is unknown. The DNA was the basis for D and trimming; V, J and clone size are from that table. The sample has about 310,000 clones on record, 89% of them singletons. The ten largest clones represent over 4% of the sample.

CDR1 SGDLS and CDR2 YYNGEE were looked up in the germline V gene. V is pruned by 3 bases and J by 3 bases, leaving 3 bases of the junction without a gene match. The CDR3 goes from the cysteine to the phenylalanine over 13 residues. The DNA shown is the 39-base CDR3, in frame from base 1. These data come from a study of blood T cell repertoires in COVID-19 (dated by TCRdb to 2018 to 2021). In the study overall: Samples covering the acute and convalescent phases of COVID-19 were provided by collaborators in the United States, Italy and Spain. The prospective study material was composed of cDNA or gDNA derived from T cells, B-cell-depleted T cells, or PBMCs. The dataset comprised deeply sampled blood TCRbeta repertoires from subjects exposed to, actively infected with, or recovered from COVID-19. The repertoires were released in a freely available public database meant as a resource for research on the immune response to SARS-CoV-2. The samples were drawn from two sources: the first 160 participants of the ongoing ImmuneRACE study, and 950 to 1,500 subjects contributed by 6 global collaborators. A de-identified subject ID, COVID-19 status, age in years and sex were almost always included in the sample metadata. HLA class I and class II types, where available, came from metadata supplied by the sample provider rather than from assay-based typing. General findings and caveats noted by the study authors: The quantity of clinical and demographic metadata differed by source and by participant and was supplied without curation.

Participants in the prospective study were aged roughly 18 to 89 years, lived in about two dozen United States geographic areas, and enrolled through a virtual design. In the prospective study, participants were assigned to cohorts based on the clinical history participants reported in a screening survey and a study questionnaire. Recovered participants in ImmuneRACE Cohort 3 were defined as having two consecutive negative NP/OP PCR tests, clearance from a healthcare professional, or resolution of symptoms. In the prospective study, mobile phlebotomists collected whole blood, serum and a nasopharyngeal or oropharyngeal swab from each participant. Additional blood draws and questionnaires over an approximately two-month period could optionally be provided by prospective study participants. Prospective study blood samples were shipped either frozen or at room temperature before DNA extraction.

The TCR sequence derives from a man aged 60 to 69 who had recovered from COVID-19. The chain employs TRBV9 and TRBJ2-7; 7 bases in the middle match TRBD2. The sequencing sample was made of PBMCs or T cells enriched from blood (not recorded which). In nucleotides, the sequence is TGTGCCAGCAGCGCATCGGGGGGCTACGAGCAGTACTTC. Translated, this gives CASSASGGYEQYF.